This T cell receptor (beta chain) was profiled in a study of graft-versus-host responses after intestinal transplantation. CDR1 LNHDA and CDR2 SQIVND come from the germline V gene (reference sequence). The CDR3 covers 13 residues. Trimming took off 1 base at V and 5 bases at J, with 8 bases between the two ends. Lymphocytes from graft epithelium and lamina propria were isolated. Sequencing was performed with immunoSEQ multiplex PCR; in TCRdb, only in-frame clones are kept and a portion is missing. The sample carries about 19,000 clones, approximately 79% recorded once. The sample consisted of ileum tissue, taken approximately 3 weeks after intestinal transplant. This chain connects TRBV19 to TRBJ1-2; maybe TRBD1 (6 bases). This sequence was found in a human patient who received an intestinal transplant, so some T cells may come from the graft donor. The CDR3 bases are TGTGCCAGTAGTATAGGACAGGCATATGGCTACACCTTC. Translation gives CASSIGQAYGYTF.